Following are 30 T cell receptor beta chains from one sample sequenced in a study of neoadjuvant anti-PD-1 for oral cavity cancer. The assay was immunoSEQ multiplex PCR, and TCRdb's table has in-frame clones only and misses some. Among over 14,000 clones listed, about three quarters were seen once. Here the sequenced sample was PBMCs, taken before nivolumab (anti-PD-1) treatment. These receptors were taken from a person aged 40 to 85 with oral cavity squamous cell carcinoma.

CDR3 sequence (DNA): TGTGCCAGCAGCTCCGGGACAGGGGGAGCTTTGGGCTATGGCTACACCTTC. Protein product: CASSSGTGGALGYGYTF. The chain couples TRBV13 to TRBJ1-2, with 11 bases fitting TRBD1. This CDR3 has 17 residues. V was clipped by 4 bases and J by 4 bases; unmatched bases: 11. Germline loops: CDR1 PRHDT, CDR2 FYEKMQ (reference sequence).

The V and J genes are TRBV5-6 and TRBJ1-1; D gene unclear. CDR3 size: 15 residues. V was clipped by 0 bases and J by 4 bases, with 13 bases between them. Germline values: CDR1 SGHDT, CDR2 YYEEEE. The CDR3 spells CASSLAGNLGTEAFF. The CDR3 DNA sequence: TGTGCCAGCAGCTTGGCCGGTAACCTCGGCACTGAAGCTTTCTTT.

The chain joins TRBV6-5 to TRBJ2-3; 9 positions agree with TRBD2. The ends lost 10 bases at V and 6 bases at J; junction bases unmatched: 8. The CDR3 is 13 residues long. Germline V gene data show CDR1 as MNHEY and CDR2 as SVGAGI. The CDR3 bases are TGTGCCACCCTACAGGCGGGAGGGGATACGCAGTATTTT. Protein sequence: CATLQAGGDTQYF.

The chain carries TRBV29-1 and TRBJ2-1; D may be TRBD2 (6 bases). The CDR3 length is 15 residues. V lost 0 bases to trimming and J lost 7 bases, with 16 bases between them. Germline V gives CDR1 SQVTM, CDR2 ANQGSEA. As DNA, the CDR3 is TGCAGCGTTGAAGACGGGCGGGACCTCCTGAATGAGCAGTTCTTC. Amino acids: CSVEDGRDLLNEQFF.

The chain joins TRBV30 to TRBJ1-1; D is possibly TRBD1 (5 bases). This CDR3 contains 14 residues. Germline V gene sequence: CDR1 GTSNPN, CDR2 SVGIG (reference sequence). V was pared by 2 bases and J by 1 base, with 11 bases between. This chain's CDR3 is CAWSSGPRNTEAFF. DNA of the CDR3: TGTGCCTGGAGTTCGGGACCCAGGAACACTGAAGCTTTCTTT.

The chain carries TRBV5-1 and TRBJ1-1; 8 nucleotides line up with TRBD1. The CDR3 extends over 14 amino acids. CDR1 and CDR2 (germline): SGHRS, YFSETQ. After removal of 4 bases from V and 1 base from J, the junction contained 3 bases not matched to a gene. CDR3: CASSRTGQNTEAFF. CDR3 in DNA: TGCGCCAGCAGCAGGACAGGGCAGAACACTGAAGCTTTCTTT. The variable domain in full, completed from reference TRBV5-1 and TRBJ1-1, reads KAGVTQTPRYLIKTRGQQVTLSCSPISGHRSVSWYQQTPGQGLQFLFEYFSETQRNKGNFPGRFSGRQFSNSRSEMNVSTLELGDSALYLCASSRTGQNTEAFFGQGTRLTVV.

V usage is TRBV2 and J usage is TRBJ2-7; D gene ambiguous. Trimming left V 0 bases short and J 3 bases short, with 6 bases between. In germline, CDR1 is SNHLY, CDR2 FYNNEI. The CDR3 runs to 13 residues. DNA of the CDR3: TGTGCCAGCAGTGAAGCCCTAAACTACGAGCAGTACTTC. Encoded protein: CASSEALNYEQYF.

The chain recombines TRBV5-1 with TRBJ1-1; 7 nucleotides line up with TRBD1. CDR1 SGHRS and CDR2 YFSETQ come from the germline V gene. V was clipped by 0 bases and J by 1 base; unmatched bases: 6. There are 16 residues in the CDR3. The CDR3 spells CASSLAGTAPNTEAFF. CDR3 sequence (DNA): TGCGCCAGCAGCTTGGCCGGGACAGCTCCGAACACTGAAGCTTTCTTT. Full variable domain (outside the CDR3, taken from reference TRBV5-1 and TRBJ1-1): KAGVTQTPRYLIKTRGQQVTLSCSPISGHRSVSWYQQTPGQGLQFLFEYFSETQRNKGNFPGRFSGRQFSNSRSEMNVSTLELGDSALYLCASSLAGTAPNTEAFFGQGTRLTVV.

The V and J genes are TRBV30 and TRBJ1-1, with TRBD1 matching over 7 bases. This CDR3 comprises 18 residues. Germline lookup yields CDR1 GTSNPN and CDR2 SVGIG (reference sequence). V trimming: 3 bases; J trimming: 1 base; junction bases outside the gene matches: 17. The CDR3 region has the DNA TGTGCCTGGAGCGGGGGACAGTCGGTTTTTGATAGGAACACTGAAGCTTTCTTT. Translation gives CAWSGGQSVFDRNTEAFF.

This clone has a single count. This chain joins TRBV27 and TRBJ2-4, with D uncertain. From germline, CDR1 is MNHEY and CDR2 SMNVEV (reference sequence). V lost 5 bases and J 1 base, leaving 9 bases between the germline ends. This CDR3 has 14 amino acids. CDR3 sequence (DNA): TGTGCCAGCAGTCTTGAAGGGGCCAAAAACATTCAGTACTTC. Translation: CASSLEGAKNIQYF.

The chain links TRBV5-6 to TRBJ1-1; the D gene is possibly TRBD1 (5 bases). The length of the CDR3 is 12 residues. Germline CDR1 reads SGHDT; CDR2 reads YYEEEE. V lost 2 bases and J 8 bases, leaving 10 bases between the germline ends. CDR3 residues: CASSFGGTEAFF. The CDR3 region has the DNA TGTGCCAGCAGCTTTGGGGGAACAGAAGCTTTCTTT.

The rearrangement links TRBV6-6 to TRBJ2-7, with 9 bases identical to TRBD2. After removal of 3 bases from V and 2 bases from J, the junction contained 2 bases not matched to a gene. Germline V gene lookup returns CDR1 MNHNY and CDR2 SVGAGI (reference sequence). The CDR3 runs 14 residues. The CDR3 protein is CASSYSSGAYEQYF. In DNA form, the CDR3 reads TGTGCCAGCAGTTATTCTAGCGGGGCCTACGAGCAGTACTTC.

The chain carries TRBV13 and TRBJ2-2, with 9 bases matching TRBD1. The CDR3 extends over 16 amino acids. From germline, CDR1 is PRHDT and CDR2 FYEKMQ (reference sequence). The V gene end was trimmed by 6 bases and the J gene end by 0 bases; junction bases not matched to a gene: 5. CDR3 sequence (DNA): TGTGCCAGCAGTAAAAGGACAGGGGCGAACACCGGGGAGCTGTTTTTT. This translates into CASSKRTGANTGELFF.

The rearrangement uses TRBV2 and TRBJ2-7, with TRBD2 matching over 14 bases. CDR1 and CDR2 (germline): SNHLY, FYNNEI. V lost 6 bases to trimming and J lost 0 bases; unmatched junction nucleotides: 10. CDR3 size: 18 residues. CDR3 sequence (DNA): TGTGCCAGCAGGGAACACCGACTAGCGGGAGGGAGCTCCTACGAGCAGTACTTC. Its protein is CASREHRLAGGSSYEQYF. The complete variable domain, with remaining parts taken from reference TRBV2 and TRBJ2-7, reads EPEVTQTPSHQVTQMGQEVILRCVPISNHLYFYWYRQILGQKVEFLVSFYNNEISEKSEIFDDQFSVERPDGSNFTLKIRSTKLEDSAMYFCASREHRLAGGSSYEQYFGPGTRLTVT.

This sequence joins TRBV9 and TRBJ2-7, with a tentative D call TRBD2 (6 bases). With 4 bases removed from V and 0 bases from J, the gap between germline ends came to 20 bases. Germline values: CDR1 SGDLS, CDR2 YYNGEE. The CDR3 extends over 17 amino acids. The CDR3 DNA reads as TGTGCCAGCAGCCCCCGGGGTGGGAGGATGAACTCCTACGAGCAGTACTTC. As protein: CASSPRGGRMNSYEQYF.

The V call is TRBV6-1, the J call TRBJ2-1; no clear D. Germline V gives CDR1 MNHNS, CDR2 SASEGT. V dropped 1 base and J dropped 0 bases, with 10 bases sitting between them. The CDR3 extends over 16 amino acids. The CDR3 DNA reads as TGTGCCAGCAGTGAAGAACTGCGGCACTCCTACAATGAGCAGTTCTTC. This codes for CASSEELRHSYNEQFF.

To note about this clone: The junction departs from the called germline gene at one end, perhaps through a read error. J is TRBJ1-2 and V is TRBV4-1, with D perhaps matching TRBD1 (5 bases). CDR3 length equals 13 residues. Per the germline V gene, CDR1 is MGHRA and CDR2 is YSYEKL. CDR3 coding DNA: TGCGCCAGCAGCCAACAGGGTAACGATGGCTACACCTTC. Its translation: CASSQQGNDGYTF.

This clone was seen once. The V and J genes are TRBV6-6 and TRBJ2-1, with 13 nucleotides matching TRBD2. V dropped 6 bases and J dropped 0; count of bases not matched to a gene: 2. The CDR3 loop spans 16 amino acids. Looked up from germline, CDR1 is MNHNY and CDR2 is SVGAGI (reference sequence). The CDR3 spells CASRGLAGSSYNEQFF. The CDR3 nucleotides read TGTGCCAGCAGGGGACTAGCGGGAAGCTCCTACAATGAGCAGTTCTTC.

This clone showed up just a few times. The J gene is TRBJ2-5, the V gene TRBV29-1; unclear D gene. Trimming removed 7 bases at V and 2 bases at J, with 14 bases between. CDR3 length: 13 residues. CDR1 is SQVTM and CDR2 is ANQGSEA in the germline V gene. This CDR3 reads CSAVRTLQETQYF. The CDR3 DNA follows: TGCAGCGCCGTACGGACGCTACAAGAGACCCAGTACTTC.

This clone was detected once. The rearrangement links TRBV7-8 to TRBJ1-2; D is possibly TRBD1 (5 bases). The CDR3 is 13 residues long. CDR1 is SGHVS and CDR2 is FQNEAQ in the germline V gene. The ends were cut back, 1 base at V and 4 bases at J, with 7 bases in the middle. The CDR3 spells CASSLGTIYGYTF. The DNA of the CDR3 is TGTGCCAGCAGCTTAGGGACAATCTATGGCTACACCTTC. The full variable domain, in which reference TRBV7-8 and TRBJ1-2 provide the parts outside the CDR3, is GAGVSQSPRYKVAKRGQDVALRCDPISGHVSLFWYQQALGQGPEFLTYFQNEAQLDKSGLPSDRFFAERPEGSVSTLKIQRTQQEDSAVYLCASSLGTIYGYTFGSGTRLTVV.

The chain links TRBV11-2 to TRBJ1-2; perhaps TRBD1 as D (6 bases). V lost 6 bases and J 8 bases, leaving 13 bases between the germline ends. The CDR3 has 12 amino acids. Germline assignment: CDR1 SGHAT and CDR2 FQNNGV. The CDR3 sequence: CASSYTGLGYTF. The CDR3 coding sequence is TGTGCCAGCAGTTATACAGGGCTCGGCTACACCTTC.

The chain couples TRBV5-4 to TRBJ2-1; D assignment may be TRBD1 or TRBD2 (6 bases each). In germline, CDR1 is SGHNT, CDR2 YYREEE (reference sequence). Trimming took 2 bases from V and 7 from J, leaving 16 bases between them. The CDR3 runs to 15 residues. The CDR3 DNA reads TGTGCCAGCAGCTTAGACGGGGGCCGAGGGAATGAGCAGTTCTTC. Residues: CASSLDGGRGNEQFF.

This clone has only one observation. This chain links TRBV7-2 with TRBJ1-6; perhaps TRBD1 as D (5 bases). This CDR3 is 12 amino acids long. The V end lost 5 bases, the J end lost 13 bases, and 12 bases lay between the germline ends. CDR1 SGHTA and CDR2 FQGNSA come from the germline V gene. DNA for the CDR3: TGTGCCAGCAGCCGGACATCCTTTCCCCTCCACTTT. It specifies CASSRTSFPLHF. Looking up the rest from reference TRBV7-2 and TRBJ1-6 gives the full variable domain: GAGVSQSPSNKVTEKGKDVELRCDPISGHTALYWYRQSLGQGLEFLIYFQGNSAPDKSGLPSDRFSAERTGGSVSTLTIQRTQQEDSAVYLCASSRTSFPLHFGNGTRLTVT.

J is TRBJ1-6 and V is TRBV6-1; D might be TRBD1 (6 bases). Trimming removed 10 bases at V and 7 bases at J, with 14 bases between. The CDR3 is 13 residues long. From germline, CDR1 is MNHNS and CDR2 SASEGT. CDR3 sequence (DNA): TGTGCCATTGCGGGACAAGTCAATTCACCCCTCCACTTT. Amino acids: CAIAGQVNSPLHF.

The chain carries TRBV6-4 and TRBJ1-2, with 7 bases identical to TRBD1. CDR3 size: 14 residues. Germline V gives CDR1 MRHNA, CDR2 SNTAGT. The V gene end was trimmed by 3 bases and the J gene end by 5 bases; junction bases not matched to a gene: 6. The CDR3 bases are TGTGCCAGCAGTGATTCGGGACAGAATTATGGCTACACCTTC. It codes for CASSDSGQNYGYTF.

The gene calls are TRBV6-1 and TRBJ1-1; D ambiguous. The CDR3 has 13 amino acids. Looked up from germline, CDR1 is MNHNS and CDR2 is SASEGT. With 6 bases removed from V and 2 bases from J, the gap between germline ends came to 10 bases. The CDR3 here is CASSAYGNTEAFF. As DNA, the CDR3 is TGTGCCAGCAGCGCTTATGGAAACACTGAAGCTTTCTTT.

The chain recombines TRBV27 with TRBJ1-1; maybe TRBD1 (6 bases). V lost 5 bases to trimming and J lost 7 bases, with 14 bases between them. Germline V gene data show CDR1 as MNHEY and CDR2 as SMNVEV (reference sequence). The CDR3 consists of 13 residues. This CDR3 is CASSLEGGLEAFF. The DNA for the CDR3 is TGTGCCAGCAGTCTAGAGGGGGGGCTTGAAGCTTTCTTT.

This clone was seen more than once but under ten times. The chain joins TRBV5-5 to TRBJ2-3; 7 positions agree with TRBD1. Germline CDR1 SGHKS, CDR2 YYEKEE (reference sequence). There are 15 residues in the CDR3. V lost 4 bases to trimming and J lost 0 bases; unmatched junction nucleotides: 5. The CDR3: CASSRSGQSTDTQYF. The CDR3, as DNA: TGTGCCAGCAGCAGGTCGGGACAGAGCACAGATACGCAGTATTTT. Using reference TRBV5-5 and TRBJ2-3 for the parts outside the CDR3, the full variable domain is DAGVTQSPTHLIKTRGQQVTLRCSPISGHKSVSWYQQVLGQGPQFIFQYYEKEERGRGNFPDRFSARQFPNYSSELNVNALLLGDSALYLCASSRSGQSTDTQYFGPGTRLTVL.

The chain is built from TRBV6-6 and TRBJ2-3, with TRBD1 as a possible D gene (5 bases). CDR1 is MNHNY and CDR2 is SVGAGI in the germline V gene (reference sequence). Trimming stripped 5 bases from V and 2 bases from J, with 11 bases between. This CDR3 is 14 amino acids long. CDR3 residues: CASSRPTVTDTQYF. CDR3 sequence (DNA): TGTGCCAGCAGTCGACCGACAGTCACAGATACGCAGTATTTT.

The chain recombines TRBV6-5 with TRBJ1-2; 7 bases fit TRBD1. The J segment lost 4 bases and the V segment lost 6 bases, leaving 11 bases of the junction unmatched. The CDR3 extends over 15 amino acids. CDR1 and CDR2 (germline): MNHEY, SVGAGI. CDR3 residues: CASSLTPGQTYGYTF. CDR3 DNA: TGTGCCAGCAGCCTTACCCCGGGACAGACCTATGGCTACACCTTC.